The sample holds a few counts of the clone carrying this TCR beta chain. The antigen is not known. The assay was immunoSEQ multiplex PCR, and TCRdb's table has in-frame clones only and misses some. The table shows a few million clones, with over 90% occurring only once. This specimen comes from a study of shared clonotypes between healthy human individuals. CDR1 SGHRS and CDR2 YFSETQ come from the germline V gene. CDR3 size: 15 residues. Deletions cut 3 bases from V and 0 bases from J, with 10 bases between. Study-level results: Roughly 5% of naive CD4 clonotypes were shared across a few donors. Compared with memory subsets, naive subsets generally had larger estimated richness.

Sequencing was carried out using naive CD4+ T cells from PBMCs. Subset of the sample: CD45RA+ positively selected. The J gene is TRBJ1-3, the V gene TRBV5-1; possibly TRBD1 for D (6 bases). This receptor was identified in a man younger than 30 in good health. Some clones in this sample may be carry-over from other donors' samples. This CDR3 is CASSSTGNSGNTIYF. The DNA for the CDR3 is TGCGCCAGCAGCTCGACAGGTAACTCTGGAAACACCATATATTTT.